This entry is about one TCR beta chain. Its specificity is not known. The data are from a study of shared clonotypes between healthy human individuals. General observations from the study: When naive CD4 clonotypes were compared across a handful of donors, around 5% were shared.

Methods used by the authors: Junction-only sequences without quality scores came from ImmunoSEQ, so filtering differed. Generated by immunoSEQ multiplex PCR, the TCRdb table keeps only in-frame clones and is missing some. The V and J calls and clone size are taken from that table; D and trimming were inferred from the DNA. Of under 2.5 million clones in the sample, roughly 90% were seen once. The germline V and J ends were trimmed by 2 bases and 9 bases, with 14 bases remaining between them. Germline V gene lookup returns CDR1 MNHEY and CDR2 SVGAGI. There are 14 residues in the CDR3. The origin of this receptor is a young man in good health. Some clones in this sample may be carry-over from other donors' samples. The sequenced material came from naive CD4+ T cells from PBMCs. The subset denotes: CD45RA+ positively selected. This rearrangement joins TRBV6-5 to TRBJ2-4, with D possibly TRBD1 on 6 matching bases. The CDR3 sequence is CASSYNTGTSIQYF. The CDR3 DNA sequence: TGTGCCAGCAGTTACAATACAGGGACGAGCATTCAGTACTTC.